This T cell receptor beta chain was captured by sequencing in a study of T cell clonotyping in hematopoietic cell transplantation. The study, taken as a whole, reports: Few recipient clonotypes overlapped donors; over 97% were de novo at given depth. Recipient TCR diversity dropped after transplant; expanded clonotypes rose from day 30 to 180.

Recipient blood drawn about 28 days pretransplant and days 30, 100, 180 after. For this clone: Its target is not known.

Sequenced by immunoSEQ multiplex PCR; TCRdb stores in-frame clones only, minus some. The table lists about 16,000 clones, over 75% of them singletons. V shed 0 bases and J 12 bases; nucleotides not matched to a gene: 5. Germline V lookup: CDR1 SGHNT, CDR2 YENEEA. This CDR3 is 13 amino acids long. Here the sequenced sample was PBMCs, taken 100 days after allogeneic stem cell transplant. This chain joins TRBV11-3 and TRBJ2-1; TRBD1 matches at 7 bases. The TCR sequence derives from a male patient aged 60 to 75 who had an allogeneic stem cell transplant from a related donor, so the T cells may come from the graft donor. Some clones in this sample may be carry-over from other donors' samples. The CDR3 sequence is CASSLDQGDGQFF. In DNA form, the CDR3 reads TGTGCCAGCAGCTTAGATCAGGGGGACGGGCAGTTCTTC.